The 8 T cell receptor beta chains given below trace back to one sample, sequenced in a study of blood T cell repertoires in COVID-19. Sequenced by immunoSEQ multiplex PCR; TCRdb stores in-frame clones only, minus some. Among about 270,000 clones, approximately 90% were seen once, and the ten largest hold under 3.5%. Specimen: PBMCs or T cells enriched from blood (not recorded which). These receptors all stem from a woman aged 45-59 years who had recovered from COVID-19.

J is TRBJ1-5 and V is TRBV18; weak D call: TRBD1 (6 bases). The CDR3 spans 14 residues. V lost 3 bases and J lost 9, with 15 bases in between. Germline V gives CDR1 KGHSH, CDR2 LQKENI. CDR3 protein: CASSPNREGRPQHF. CDR3 nucleotides: TGTGCCAGCTCACCGAACAGGGAAGGTAGGCCCCAGCATTTT.

This clone has only one observation. The chain links TRBV6-1 to TRBJ1-4; D might be TRBD1 (6 bases). Germline values: CDR1 MNHNS, CDR2 SASEGT. V lost 2 bases to trimming and J lost 1 base, with 11 bases between them. The CDR3 has 16 residues. CDR3 region: CASSEKGQRTNEKLFF. The DNA of the CDR3 is TGTGCCAGCAGTGAAAAAGGACAGAGAACTAATGAAAAACTGTTTTTT.

In DNA form, the CDR3 reads TGTGCCAGCAGCTCGAGAAACACTGAAGCTTTCTTT. This codes for CASSSRNTEAFF. The chain carries TRBV7-9 and TRBJ1-1; D gene uncertain. Deletions cut 4 bases from V and 2 bases from J, with 5 bases between. The germline V gene has CDR1 SEHNR and CDR2 FQNEAQ (reference sequence). This CDR3 contains 12 residues.

The chain carries TRBV28 and TRBJ2-3; 7 positions agree with TRBD2. CDR3 length equals 16 residues. V dropped 3 bases and J dropped 2; count of bases not matched to a gene: 8. Per the germline V gene, CDR1 is MDHEN and CDR2 is SYDVKM. This CDR3 is CASSLNPSGTTDTQYF. Written as DNA, the CDR3 is TGTGCCAGCAGTTTGAATCCTAGCGGAACCACAGATACGCAGTATTTT.

J is TRBJ2-5 and V is TRBV11-3; 8 positions agree with TRBD1. The CDR3 totals 15 residues. Unmatched junction bases numbered 10, after V lost 5 bases and J lost 5 bases. Germline V gene sequence: CDR1 SGHNT, CDR2 YENEEA. CDR3: CASSQGQATEETQYF. CDR3 bases: TGTGCCAGCAGCCAGGGACAGGCCACGGAGGAGACCCAGTACTTC. Filled out from reference TRBV11-3 and TRBJ2-5, the complete variable domain reads EAGVVQSPRYKIIEKKQPVAFWCNPISGHNTLYWYLQNLGQGPELLIRYENEEAVDDSQLPKDRFSAERLKGVDSTLKIQPAELGDSAVYLCASSQGQATEETQYFGPGTRLLVL.

The V and J genes are TRBV12-5 and TRBJ1-1; the D is unclear. Germline V gives CDR1 LGHNT, CDR2 FRNRAP. There are 14 residues in the CDR3. V was clipped by 3 bases and J by 8 bases, with 16 bases between them. The CDR3 DNA sequence: TGTGCTAGTGGTTTTGGAGCCTCATCTAGAGAAGCTTTCTTT. It translates to CASGFGASSREAFF.

Here the CDR3 DNA reads TGTGCCAGTAGTGACCATGGACTAGCGGGAAGGAATGAGCAGTTCTTC. It codes for CASSDHGLAGRNEQFF. The V gene is TRBV19, the J gene TRBJ2-1; 12 bases align to TRBD2. The CDR3 loop spans 16 amino acids. Looked up from germline, CDR1 is LNHDA and CDR2 is SQIVND (reference sequence). V trimming: 5 bases; J trimming: 7 bases; junction bases outside the gene matches: 9.

The chain employs TRBV18 and TRBJ2-5; 7 nucleotides line up with TRBD2. V shed 2 bases and J 4 bases; nucleotides not matched to a gene: 7. The CDR3 sequence is 15 residues long. Looked up from germline, CDR1 is KGHSH and CDR2 is LQKENI. The CDR3 loop reads CASSPELASGETQYF. The CDR3 coding sequence is TGTGCCAGCTCACCAGAGCTCGCTAGCGGAGAGACCCAGTACTTC.